These 20 T cell receptor beta chains came from one sample sequenced in a study of cytomegalovirus exposure and HLA in healthy donors. The PCR used 60 Vbeta and 13 Jbeta primers. Assay used: immunoSEQ multiplex PCR; TCRdb lists only in-frame clones, some missing. Counted here are some 140,000 clones, 60% to 85% occurring once; the ten biggest clones make up approximately 1.4%. The sequencing input was PBMCs. The receptor source for this set is a woman aged 40 to 50 in good health and CMV-seronegative.

The CDR3 bases are TGTGCCACCAGCACCCCAGGGATAGACTATGGCTACACCTTC. Translated: CATSTPGIDYGYTF. The chain has TRBV15 and TRBJ1-2; D might be TRBD1 (5 bases). V gave up 4 bases and J gave up 3 bases, with 12 bases separating them. Germline CDR1 and CDR2: LNHNV and YYDKDF (reference sequence). The CDR3 runs to 14 residues. The full variable domain, rest sourced from reference TRBV15 and TRBJ1-2, is DAMVIQNPRYQVTQFGKPVTLSCSQTLNHNVMYWYQQKSSQAPKLLFHYYDKDFNNEADTPDNFQSRRPNTSFCFLDIRSPGLGDTAMYLCATSTPGIDYGYTFGSGTRLTVV.

This clone was observed a handful of times. This chain connects TRBV19 to TRBJ1-5, with 10 bases identical to TRBD1. J was trimmed by 6 bases and V by 5 bases; bases with no gene match: 10. CDR3 length equals 16 residues. Per germline, CDR1 LNHDA and CDR2 SQIVND (reference sequence). The CDR3 nucleotides read TGTGCCAGTAGTCCCTGGACAGGGGGTGATGGTCAGCCCCAGCATTTT. It codes for CASSPWTGGDGQPQHF.

The chain uses TRBV5-1 and TRBJ2-7; 7 nucleotides align to TRBD2. The germline gives CDR1 SGHRS, CDR2 YFSETQ. V lost 7 bases and J lost 4; bases outside the gene matches: 11. This CDR3 spans 14 amino acids. The chain's CDR3 is CASRNSAGVYEQYF. In DNA, the CDR3 is TGCGCCAGCCGAAACTCGGCGGGGGTTTACGAGCAGTACTTC.

The rearrangement uses TRBV7-2 and TRBJ2-3, with 11 bases that match TRBD2. The CDR3 runs 16 residues. Germline V gene lookup returns CDR1 SGHTA and CDR2 FQGNSA. Trimming at V came to 6 bases and at J to 6 bases, leaving 11 bases not matched to a gene. CDR3 coding DNA: TGTGCCAGCAGTACTCGACTAGCGGGGCCCGGGGATACGCAGTATTTT. Protein sequence: CASSTRLAGPGDTQYF. Full variable domain (missing parts from reference TRBV7-2 and TRBJ2-3): GAGVSQSPSNKVTEKGKDVELRCDPISGHTALYWYRQSLGQGLEFLIYFQGNSAPDKSGLPSDRFSAERTGGSVSTLTIQRTQQEDSAVYLCASSTRLAGPGDTQYFGPGTRLTVL.

The chain couples TRBV7-2 to TRBJ2-7; tentatively, D is TRBD1 (6 bases). CDR1 and CDR2 (germline): SGHTA, FQGNSA. The CDR3 has 15 amino acids. V lost 5 bases and J lost 6, with 20 bases in between. CDR3 in DNA: TGTGCCAGCAGCCCTCAGAGCAGGGGAGCTGGCGAGCAGTACTTC. It is translated as CASSPQSRGAGEQYF.

The CDR3 here is CASSPRPGQRSSYNSPLHF. CDR3 nucleotides: TGTGCCAGCAGTCCTAGACCGGGACAGAGGAGCTCCTATAATTCACCCCTCCACTTT. The chain joins TRBV2 to TRBJ1-6; 7 positions match TRBD1. The CDR3 has 19 residues. From germline, CDR1 is SNHLY and CDR2 FYNNEI. Trimming took 5 bases from V and 0 from J; bases not matched to a gene: 13.

This rearrangement joins TRBV5-1 to TRBJ1-1, with D unresolved. CDR3 size: 15 residues. Trimming left V 0 bases short and J 6 bases short, with 15 bases between. Per germline, CDR1 SGHRS and CDR2 YFSETQ. CDR3 coding DNA: TGCGCCAGCAGCTTGGAGTTCGGGTATCCGGCTGAAGCTTTCTTT. Translated: CASSLEFGYPAEAFF.

This clone occurred a few times. The CDR3 nucleotides are TGCGCCAGCAGCCAAGATCCGGCTAGCGGGGGGAGGACCTACAATGAGCAGTTCTTC. This sequence encodes CASSQDPASGGRTYNEQFF. This chain links TRBV4-1 with TRBJ2-1; 11 positions agree with TRBD2. The trim removed 0 bases at V and 2 bases at J, leaving 9 bases unmatched. Per germline, CDR1 MGHRA and CDR2 YSYEKL. The CDR3 has 19 amino acids.

The chain recombines TRBV7-9 with TRBJ1-6; TRBD1 might be the D (6 bases). The ends were cut back, 4 bases at V and 10 bases at J, with 17 bases in the middle. CDR3 length: 15 residues. Germline CDR1 is SEHNR and CDR2 is FQNEAQ (reference sequence). In nucleotides, the CDR3 is TGTGCCAGCAGCTCATCCTTACAGGGTACCTCACCCCTCCACTTT. Amino acids: CASSSSLQGTSPLHF.

V is TRBV5-1 and J is TRBJ1-1; D gene ambiguous. The CDR3 is 12 amino acids. V was trimmed by 3 bases and J by 7 bases, leaving 10 bases between them. Germline V gene lookup returns CDR1 SGHRS and CDR2 YFSETQ. The CDR3 sequence: CASSWEGSEAFF. CDR3 nucleotide sequence: TGCGCCAGCAGCTGGGAGGGTAGTGAAGCTTTCTTT.

The table lists this clone with a few counts. The chain recombines TRBV9 with TRBJ1-1, with 9 bases that match TRBD1. Germline-derived CDR1 and CDR2 are SGDLS and YYNGEE. CDR3 size: 16 residues. V was clipped by 3 bases and J by 4 bases; unmatched bases: 10. CDR3 DNA sequence: TGTGCCAGCAGCGCCGGACAGGGGAATTGGGTCACTGAAGCTTTCTTT. This gives the protein CASSAGQGNWVTEAFF. Full variable domain (rest looked up from reference TRBV9 and TRBJ1-1): DSGVTQTPKHLITATGQRVTLRCSPRSGDLSVYWYQQSLDQGLQFLIQYYNGEERAKGNILERFSAQQFPDLHSELNLSSLELGDSALYFCASSAGQGNWVTEAFFGQGTRLTVV.

The sample holds one count of this clone. The chain employs TRBV27 and TRBJ1-6; 7 bases are a match to TRBD1. CDR3 length equals 16 residues. With 8 bases clipped from V and 0 bases from J, the junction kept 7 bases outside the gene matches. Germline CDR1 MNHEY, CDR2 SMNVEV (reference sequence). The CDR3 protein is CASCKTGNSYNSPLHF. Written as DNA, the CDR3 is TGTGCCAGCTGTAAGACAGGGAACTCCTATAATTCACCCCTCCACTTT.

This chain links TRBV6-1 with TRBJ1-6, with D perhaps matching TRBD1 (5 bases). Between the trimmed V and J ends, which lost 11 bases and 2 bases, there was a span of 16 bases. In germline, CDR1 is MNHNS, CDR2 SASEGT. This CDR3 spans 15 amino acids. CDR3 sequence reads: CAAQGGAPYNSPLHF. Written as DNA, the CDR3 is TGTGCCGCTCAAGGAGGGGCTCCCTATAATTCACCCCTCCACTTT.

The chain uses TRBV18 and TRBJ2-7, with 8 bases aligning to TRBD1. V dropped 6 bases and J dropped 0; count of bases not matched to a gene: 19. CDR1 is KGHSH and CDR2 is LQKENI in the germline V gene. This CDR3 has 19 residues. The CDR3: CASSSRYKGGTGVSYEQYF. DNA for the CDR3: TGTGCCAGCTCCTCAAGATATAAAGGCGGGACAGGCGTCTCCTACGAGCAGTACTTC.

This clone has just a few counts. Other nucleotide sequences in the sample specify the same CDR3. The rearrangement joins TRBV7-9 to TRBJ1-4; 9 nucleotides agree with TRBD1. This CDR3 is built from 13 residues. Looked up from germline, CDR1 is SEHNR and CDR2 is FQNEAQ (reference sequence). After removal of 5 bases from V and 6 bases from J, the junction contained 1 base not matched to a gene. CDR3 in DNA: TGTGCCAGCAGCCGGGACAGGGATGAAAAACTGTTTTTT. This codes for CASSRDRDEKLFF.

The V call is TRBV14, the J call TRBJ1-2; a possible D gene is TRBD1 (5 bases). The CDR3 runs 14 residues. Trimming removed 5 bases at V and 5 bases at J, with 15 bases between. Germline V CDR1 and CDR2: SGHDN, FVKESK. CDR3 sequence: CASSRQRGGYGYTF. The CDR3 nucleotides read TGTGCCAGCAGCAGACAGCGTGGGGGGTATGGCTACACCTTC.

The chain carries TRBV21-1 and TRBJ2-7; the D segment call TRBD1 is taken from the table without a DNA check. TRBV21-1 is a pseudogene. CDR3 length equals 15 residues. The CDR3 nucleotides are TGTGCCAGCAGCCCAAACAGGGGTCCTACCTACGAGCAGTACTTC. Translated, it gives CASSPNRGPTYEQYF.

This clone has a handful of counts. CDR3 protein: CASSLFRGKETQYF. The CDR3, as DNA: TGCGCCAGCAGCTTGTTCCGGGGGAAAGAGACCCAGTACTTC. The V call is TRBV5-1, the J call TRBJ2-5, with a tentative D call TRBD2 (6 bases). This CDR3 is built from 14 residues. V shed 1 base and J shed 3 bases, with 10 bases lying between them. The V gene's germline CDR1 is SGHRS and CDR2 YFSETQ.

This clone was seen a few times. This chain links TRBV1 with TRBJ2-7; the table's D call TRBD2 went unverified against the DNA. TRBV1 is a listed pseudogene. The CDR3 is 17 amino acids. The CDR3 loop is CTSSQGITAGEFYEQYF. In DNA form, the CDR3 reads TGCACCAGCAGCCAAGGTATAACGGCGGGGGAGTTCTACGAGCAGTACTTC.

The chain joins TRBV4-2 to TRBJ2-3, with 13 bases aligning to TRBD2. The V gene's germline CDR1 is LGHNA and CDR2 YNFKEQ. The V segment lost 4 bases and the J segment 2 bases; nucleotides outside the gene matches: 6. CDR3 length: 17 amino acids. The CDR3 loop reads CASSLPLAGGNTDTQYF. CDR3 sequence (DNA): TGTGCCAGCAGCCTTCCACTAGCGGGGGGGAACACAGATACGCAGTATTTT.